This T cell receptor beta chain stems from a study of human T cells and chemical hapten exposure. Overall study context: Diphenylcyclopropenone was administered weekly to the scalp of patients throughout the approximately 24-week study. The cohort included alopecia areata under or over 50% scalp, totalis and universalis.

The CDR3 runs 15 residues. V lost 4 bases and J lost 3; bases outside the gene matches: 6. Germline V CDR1 and CDR2: SGDLS, YYNGEE. For the library, individual cDNA molecules each received unique molecular identifiers. TCRdb passed the RACE reads through MiXCR, listing each CDR3 protein once. The sample includes under 300,000 distinct CDR3 sequences, roughly 8.9% of them seen just once. This clonotype was found a few times. Its antigen is undetermined. As for time point: pre-sensitization, week 0. Regarding treatment: therapeutic diphenylcyclopropenone sensitization with weekly scalp DPC. Findings and limits, study-wide: Expanded TCRs produced significantly more large CDR3 similarity clusters than controls did.

The sample was whole blood, taken in connection with sensitization to the hapten diphenylcyclopropenone (DPC). V and J are TRBV9 and TRBJ1-4; 7 bases are a match to TRBD1. This receptor was obtained from a woman in her 40s with alopecia areata. Some clones in this sample may be carry-over from other donors' samples. CDR3 bases: TGTGCCAGCAGCCCTTGGACAGGACCTAATGAAAAACTGTTTTTT. Its protein product is CASSPWTGPNEKLFF.